One sample yielded the 3 T cell receptor beta chains listed below, sequenced in a study of cytomegalovirus exposure and HLA in healthy donors (dated by TCRdb to about 2017). Receptor amplification or capture employed the immunoSEQ multiplex PCR assay. For the multiplex PCR, a mixture combining 60 forward primers for TCR Vbeta segments and 13 reverse primers for TCR Jbeta segments was used. In its TCRdb copy, this immuneACCESS table keeps in-frame sequences only and misses some clones. Where compared with another copy, unresolved V genes explain less than half of these, and the others have no known cause. This sample is represented by about 130,000 clones; approximately 75% of them were singletons. 3% to 3.5% of the sample belongs to the ten largest clones. What was sequenced was PBMCs. The receptors stem from a woman in her fifties or sixties in good health and CMV-seronegative.

Worth noting for this clone: Relative to the germline gene, one junction end is altered; a read error may explain this. The chain carries TRBV30 and TRBJ1-3; D unresolved. Per the germline V gene, CDR1 is GTSNPN and CDR2 is SVGIG (reference sequence). The CDR3 is made up of 12 amino acids. CDR3 coding DNA: TGCGGAGCAGCCAACTCTGGAAACACCATATATTTT. It specifies CGAANSGNTIYF. Full variable domain (missing parts from reference TRBV30 and TRBJ1-3): SQTIHQWPATLVQPVGSPLSLECTVEGTSNPNLYWYRQAAGRGLQLLFYSVGIGQISSEVPQNLSASRPQDRQFILSSKKLLLSDSGFYLCGAANSGNTIYFGEGSWLTVV.

The genes are TRBV10-3 and TRBJ1-1; no firm D call. The germline V and J ends were trimmed by 6 bases and 1 base, with 9 bases remaining between them. The CDR3 length is 13 residues. Germline V gene lookup returns CDR1 ENHRY and CDR2 SYGVKD. In nucleotides, the CDR3 is TGTGCCATCAGAAGAGAGGGGAACACTGAAGCTTTCTTT. Translating gives CAIRREGNTEAFF.

This clone showed up just a few times. In DNA form, the CDR3 reads TGTGCCAGCAGCCAAGAGACAGGGGGTTGGAACATTCAGTACTTC. Its protein product is CASSQETGGWNIQYF. The V gene is TRBV14, the J gene TRBJ2-4, with 9 bases aligning to TRBD1. CDR3 size: 15 residues. Germline V gene data show CDR1 as SGHDN and CDR2 as FVKESK. V lost 0 bases and J lost 7; bases outside the gene matches: 4.